The clone carrying this TCR beta chain was picked up a small number of times. Extracted RNA was reverse transcribed into cDNA, the sequencing template. The assay was immunoSEQ multiplex PCR, and TCRdb's table has in-frame clones only and misses some. The data show fewer than 80,000 clones, approximately 61% seen once. Germline assignment: CDR1 SGHKS and CDR2 YYEKEE (reference sequence). Trimming cost V 4 bases and J 10 bases, with 9 bases left between them. The CDR3 sequence is 11 residues long. The data derive from a study of CD8+ T cells in alopecia areata. The clonotype originates from a human donor with alopecia areata. Sequenced here: CD8+ T cells sorted from blood, sampled at week 0. This chain links TRBV5-5 with TRBJ2-1, with a possible D match to TRBD1 (5 bases). The CDR3 is CASSPDIEQFF. In nucleotides, the CDR3 is TGTGCCAGCAGCCCGGACATAGAGCAGTTCTTC.